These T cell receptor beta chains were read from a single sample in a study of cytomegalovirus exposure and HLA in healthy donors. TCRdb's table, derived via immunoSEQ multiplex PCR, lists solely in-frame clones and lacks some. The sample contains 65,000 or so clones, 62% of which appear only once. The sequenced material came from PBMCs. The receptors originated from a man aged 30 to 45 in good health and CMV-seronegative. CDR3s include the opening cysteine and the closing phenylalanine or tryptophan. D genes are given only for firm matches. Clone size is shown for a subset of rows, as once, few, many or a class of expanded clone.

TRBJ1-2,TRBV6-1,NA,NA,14,CASILRVGAGGYTF,TGTGCCAGCATCCTACGGGTGGGGGCGGGTGGCTACACCTTC
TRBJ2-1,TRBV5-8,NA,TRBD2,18,CASSLAVALAGSYNEQFF,TGTGCCAGCAGCTTGGCCGTGGCGCTAGCGGGCTCCTACAATGAGCAGTTCTTC
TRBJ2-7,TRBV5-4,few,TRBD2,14,CASSPGLAVREQYF,TGTGCCAGCAGCCCCGGGCTAGCGGTTCGGGAGCAGTACTTC
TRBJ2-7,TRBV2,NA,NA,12,CASRADIYEQYF,TGTGCCAGCAGGGCTGATATCTACGAGCAGTACTTC
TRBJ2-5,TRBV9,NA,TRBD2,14,CASSVAGGPETQYF,TGTGCCAGCAGCGTGGCGGGGGGTCCAGAGACCCAGTACTTC
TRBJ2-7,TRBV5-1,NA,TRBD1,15,CASSLQGAVMYEQYF,TGCGCCAGCAGCTTACAGGGGGCTGTCATGTACGAGCAGTACTTC
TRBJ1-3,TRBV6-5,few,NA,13,CASSLTTGNTIYF,TGTGCCAGCAGTCTAACTACCGGGAACACCATATATTTT
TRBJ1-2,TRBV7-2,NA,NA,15,CASSLGGRNLYGYTF,TGTGCCAGCAGCTTAGGTGGGAGGAATCTCTATGGCTACACCTTC
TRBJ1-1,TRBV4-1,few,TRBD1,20,CASSIPAQGALNLLNTEAFF,TGCGCCAGCAGCATACCGGCACAGGGGGCGTTAAATCTTCTGAACACTGAAGCTTTCTTT
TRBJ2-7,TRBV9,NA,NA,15,CASSVGQIASYEQYF,TGTGCCAGCAGCGTCGGACAGATTGCCTCCTACGAGCAGTACTTC
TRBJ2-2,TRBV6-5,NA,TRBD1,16,CASSYSGQINTGELFF,TGTGCCAGCAGTTACTCGGGACAGATAAACACCGGGGAGCTGTTTTTT
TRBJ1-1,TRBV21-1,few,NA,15,CASSNGTGGVTEAFF,TGTGCCAGCAGCAACGGGACAGGGGGCGTCACTGAAGCTTTCTTT
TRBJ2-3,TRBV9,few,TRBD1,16,CASSLFGQGAADTQYF,TGTGCCAGCAGCCTCTTCGGACAGGGGGCCGCAGATACGCAGTATTTT
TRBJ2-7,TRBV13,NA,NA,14,CASSRRSGGVEQYF,TGTGCCAGCAGCCGACGGAGCGGAGGGGTCGAGCAGTACTTC
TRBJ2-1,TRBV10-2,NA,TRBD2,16,CASSFTSGGRYNEQFF,TGCGCCAGCAGTTTCACTAGCGGGGGACGATACAATGAGCAGTTCTTC
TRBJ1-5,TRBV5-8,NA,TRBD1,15,CASSPGQGSYQPQHF,TGTGCCAGCAGCCCAGGACAGGGTAGTTATCAGCCCCAGCATTTT
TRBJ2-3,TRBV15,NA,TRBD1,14,CATTWDRSTDTQYF,TGTGCCACCACCTGGGACAGGTCTACAGATACGCAGTATTTT
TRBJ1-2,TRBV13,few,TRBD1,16,CASSLRPTGDFYGYTF,TGTGCCAGCAGCTTACGCCCGACAGGGGACTTTTATGGCTACACCTTC
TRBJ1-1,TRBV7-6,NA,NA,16,CASSAQAGGMNTEAFF,TGTGCCAGCAGCGCACAGGCGGGGGGAATGAACACTGAAGCTTTCTTT
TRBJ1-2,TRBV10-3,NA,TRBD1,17,CAISDPGTGAGNYGYTF,TGTGCCATCAGTGACCCTGGGACAGGGGCAGGGAACTATGGCTACACCTTC
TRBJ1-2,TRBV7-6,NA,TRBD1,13,CASSLQGVYGYTF,TGTGCCAGCAGCTTGCAGGGGGTCTATGGCTACACCTTC
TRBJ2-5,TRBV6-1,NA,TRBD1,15,CASIPDRGRAETQYF,TGTGCCAGCATTCCAGACAGGGGACGGGCGGAGACCCAGTACTTC
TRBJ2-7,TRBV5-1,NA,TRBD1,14,CASSLGQGPYEQYF,TGCGCCAGCAGCTTGGGACAGGGCCCCTACGAGCAGTACTTC
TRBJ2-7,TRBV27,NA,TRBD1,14,CASSARQGTREQYF,TGTGCCAGCAGCGCTCGACAGGGGACGCGCGAGCAGTACTTC
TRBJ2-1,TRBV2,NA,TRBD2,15,CASSELAGGGNEQFF,TGTGCCAGCAGTGAGCTAGCGGGGGGAGGAAATGAGCAGTTCTTC
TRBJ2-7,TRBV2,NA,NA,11,CASRYTYEQYF,TGTGCCAGCAGATATACCTACGAGCAGTACTTC
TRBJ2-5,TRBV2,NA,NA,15,CASSEAGSLRETQYF,TGTGCCAGCAGTGAAGCCGGCTCCCTCAGGGAGACCCAGTACTTC
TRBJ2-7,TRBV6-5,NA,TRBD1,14,CASSSGQGGYEQYF,TGTGCCAGCAGTTCCGGACAGGGGGGCTACGAGCAGTACTTC
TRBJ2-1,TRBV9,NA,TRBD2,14,CASSVVSGNNEQFF,TGTGCCAGCAGCGTAGTTAGCGGGAACAATGAGCAGTTCTTC
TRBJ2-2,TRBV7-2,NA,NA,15,CASSLGAGFTGELFF,TGTGCCAGCAGCTTAGGAGCAGGGTTCACCGGGGAGCTGTTTTTT
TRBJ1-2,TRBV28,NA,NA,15,CASNSGGSGNYGYTF,TGTGCCAGCAACAGTGGGGGCTCGGGTAACTATGGCTACACCTTC
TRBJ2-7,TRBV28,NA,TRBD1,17,CASSYWAGGSRTYEQYF,TGTGCCAGCAGTTATTGGGCAGGGGGATCCCGTACCTACGAGCAGTACTTC
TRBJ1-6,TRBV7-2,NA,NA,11,CASSSSIALHF,TGTGCCAGCAGCTCATCCATTGCCCTCCACTTT
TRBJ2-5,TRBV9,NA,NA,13,CASSQGNQETQYF,TGTGCCTCTTCCCAGGGCAACCAAGAGACCCAGTACTTC
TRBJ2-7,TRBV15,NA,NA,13,CATSSGDNYEQYF,TGTGCCACCAGCAGTGGGGACAACTACGAGCAGTACTTC
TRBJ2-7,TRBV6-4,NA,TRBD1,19,CASSDPILWDGTGAFGQYF,TGTGCCAGCAGTGACCCCATCCTTTGGGACGGGACAGGGGCATTCGGGCAGTACTTC
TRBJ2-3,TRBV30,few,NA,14,CAWSVSAGTDTQYF,TGTGCCTGGAGTGTTAGCGCAGGCACAGATACGCAGTATTTT
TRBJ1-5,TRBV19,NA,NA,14,CASNSDSRNQPQHF,TGTGCCAGCAACTCTGACAGTCGCAATCAGCCCCAGCATTTT
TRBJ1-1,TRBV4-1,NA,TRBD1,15,CASSQDAGGRTEAFF,TGCGCCAGCAGCCAAGACGCAGGGGGCAGGACTGAAGCTTTCTTT
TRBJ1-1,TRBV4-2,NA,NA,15,CASSPPGLVNTEAFF,TGTGCCAGCAGCCCCCCAGGACTGGTGAACACTGAAGCTTTCTTT
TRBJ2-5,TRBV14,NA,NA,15,CASSLGGAGVETQYF,TGTGCCAGCAGCCTGGGGGGGGCCGGAGTAGAGACCCAGTACTTC
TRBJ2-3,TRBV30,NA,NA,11,CAWRIGDTQYF,TGTGCCTGGAGGATTGGCGATACGCAGTATTTT
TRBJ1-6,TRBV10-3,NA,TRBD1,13,CAIRGQGNSPLHF,TGTGCCATCCGGGGACAGGGTAATTCACCCCTCCACTTT
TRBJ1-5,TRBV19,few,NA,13,CASSIKSDQPQHF,TGTGCCAGTAGTATAAAATCTGATCAGCCCCAGCATTTT
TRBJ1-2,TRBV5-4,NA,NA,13,CASSFGTHYGYTF,TGTGCCAGCAGCTTTGGGACACACTATGGCTACACCTTC
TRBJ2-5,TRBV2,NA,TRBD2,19,CASSEASGRAGGDWLTQYF,TGTGCCAGCAGTGAAGCCTCCGGGAGAGCGGGGGGGGATTGGTTGACCCAGTACTTC
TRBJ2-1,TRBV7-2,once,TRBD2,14,CASRPLAGGSEQFF,TGTGCCAGCAGACCACTAGCGGGGGGAAGTGAGCAGTTCTTC
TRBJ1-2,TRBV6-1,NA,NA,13,CASSEWPNYGYTF,TGTGCCAGCAGTGAATGGCCTAACTATGGCTACACCTTC